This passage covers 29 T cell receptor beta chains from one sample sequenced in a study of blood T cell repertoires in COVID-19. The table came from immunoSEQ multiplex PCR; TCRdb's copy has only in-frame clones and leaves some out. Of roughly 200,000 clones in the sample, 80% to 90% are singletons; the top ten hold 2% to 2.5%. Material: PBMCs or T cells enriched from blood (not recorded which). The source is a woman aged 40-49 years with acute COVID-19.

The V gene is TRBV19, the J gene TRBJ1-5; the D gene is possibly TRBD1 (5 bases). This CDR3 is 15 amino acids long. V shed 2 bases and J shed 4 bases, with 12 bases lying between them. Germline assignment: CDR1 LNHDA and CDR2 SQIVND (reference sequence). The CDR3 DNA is TGTGCCAGTAGTATAAGTCAGGGTTGGAATCAGCCCCAGCATTTT. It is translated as CASSISQGWNQPQHF. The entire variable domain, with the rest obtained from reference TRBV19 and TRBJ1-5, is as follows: DGGITQSPKYLFRKEGQNVTLSCEQNLNHDAMYWYRQDPGQGLRLIYYSQIVNDFQKGDIAEGYSVSREKKESFPLTVTSAQKNPTAFYLCASSISQGWNQPQHFGDGTRLSIL.

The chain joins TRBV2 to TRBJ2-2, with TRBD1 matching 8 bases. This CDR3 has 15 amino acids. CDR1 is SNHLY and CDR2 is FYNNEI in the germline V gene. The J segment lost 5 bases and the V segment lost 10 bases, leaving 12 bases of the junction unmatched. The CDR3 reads CAIPSRGQGTGELFF. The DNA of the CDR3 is TGTGCCATACCCAGCAGGGGGCAAGGAACCGGGGAGCTGTTTTTT.

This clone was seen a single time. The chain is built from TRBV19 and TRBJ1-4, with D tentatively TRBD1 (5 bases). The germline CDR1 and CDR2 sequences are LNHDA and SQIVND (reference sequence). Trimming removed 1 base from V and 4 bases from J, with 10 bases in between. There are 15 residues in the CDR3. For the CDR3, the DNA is TGTGCCAGTAGTATAGTTCAGGGTCTTAATGAAAAACTGTTTTTT. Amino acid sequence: CASSIVQGLNEKLFF.

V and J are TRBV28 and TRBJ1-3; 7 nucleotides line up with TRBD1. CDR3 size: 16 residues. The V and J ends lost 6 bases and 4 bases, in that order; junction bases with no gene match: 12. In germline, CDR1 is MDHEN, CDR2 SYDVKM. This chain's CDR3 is CASSYYEGARGNTIYF. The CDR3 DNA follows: TGTGCCAGCAGCTATTACGAGGGGGCAAGAGGAAACACCATATATTTT.

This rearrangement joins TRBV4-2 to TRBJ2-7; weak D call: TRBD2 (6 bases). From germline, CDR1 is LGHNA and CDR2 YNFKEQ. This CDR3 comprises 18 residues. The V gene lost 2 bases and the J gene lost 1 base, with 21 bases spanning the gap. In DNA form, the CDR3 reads TGTGCCAGCAGCCAAAGAGGCCGGGCGGAGGGTAAGTCCTACGAGCAGTACTTC. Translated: CASSQRGRAEGKSYEQYF.

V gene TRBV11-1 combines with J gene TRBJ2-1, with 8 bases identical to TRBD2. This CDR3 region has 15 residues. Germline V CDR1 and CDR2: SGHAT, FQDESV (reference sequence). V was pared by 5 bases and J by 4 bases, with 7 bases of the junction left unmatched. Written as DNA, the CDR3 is TGTGCCAGCAGCGAGAGCGGGAGTCCGTACAATGAGCAGTTCTTC. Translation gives CASSESGSPYNEQFF.

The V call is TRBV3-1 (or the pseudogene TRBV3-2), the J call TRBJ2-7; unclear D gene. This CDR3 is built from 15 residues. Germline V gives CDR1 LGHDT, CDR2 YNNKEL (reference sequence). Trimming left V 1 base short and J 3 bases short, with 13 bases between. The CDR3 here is CASSQGSRANYEQYF. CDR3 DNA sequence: TGTGCCAGCAGCCAAGGGTCGCGCGCGAACTACGAGCAGTACTTC.

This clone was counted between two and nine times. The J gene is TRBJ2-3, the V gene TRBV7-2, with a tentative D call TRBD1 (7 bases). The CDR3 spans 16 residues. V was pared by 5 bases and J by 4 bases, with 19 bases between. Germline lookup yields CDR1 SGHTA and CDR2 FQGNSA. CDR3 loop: CASSANAGGFADTQYF. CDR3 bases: TGTGCCAGCAGCGCGAATGCAGGGGGGTTCGCAGATACGCAGTATTTT.

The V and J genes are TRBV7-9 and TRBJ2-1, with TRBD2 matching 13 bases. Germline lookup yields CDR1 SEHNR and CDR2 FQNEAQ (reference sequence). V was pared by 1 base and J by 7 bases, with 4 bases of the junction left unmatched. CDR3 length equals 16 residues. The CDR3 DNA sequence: TGTGCCAGCAGCTTAGTACTAGCGGGAGGGCGTAATGAGCAGTTCTTC. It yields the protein CASSLVLAGGRNEQFF.

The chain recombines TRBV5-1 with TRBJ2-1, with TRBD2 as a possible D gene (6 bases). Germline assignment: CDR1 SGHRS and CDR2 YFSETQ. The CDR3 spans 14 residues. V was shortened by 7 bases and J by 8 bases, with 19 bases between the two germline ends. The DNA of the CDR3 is TGCGCCAGCTGTCGGGACTCAACGGCCGATGAGCAGTTCTTC. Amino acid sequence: CASCRDSTADEQFF.

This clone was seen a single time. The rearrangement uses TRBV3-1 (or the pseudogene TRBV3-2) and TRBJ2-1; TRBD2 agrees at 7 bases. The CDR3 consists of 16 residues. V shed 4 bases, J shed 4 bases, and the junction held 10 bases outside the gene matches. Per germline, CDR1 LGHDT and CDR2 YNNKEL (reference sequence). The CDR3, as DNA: TGTGCCAGCAGCCCTTATCTAGCGGTAGATTACAATGAGCAGTTCTTC. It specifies CASSPYLAVDYNEQFF.

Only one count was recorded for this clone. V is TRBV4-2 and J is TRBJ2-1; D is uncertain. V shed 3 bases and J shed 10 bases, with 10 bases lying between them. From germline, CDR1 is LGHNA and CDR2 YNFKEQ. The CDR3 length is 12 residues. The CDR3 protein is CASSQELGEQFF. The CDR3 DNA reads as TGTGCCAGCAGCCAGGAGCTCGGGGAGCAGTTCTTC.

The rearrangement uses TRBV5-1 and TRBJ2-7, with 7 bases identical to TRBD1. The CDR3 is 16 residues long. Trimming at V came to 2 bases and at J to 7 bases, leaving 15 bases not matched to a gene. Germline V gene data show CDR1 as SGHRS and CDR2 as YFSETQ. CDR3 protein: CASSLNLGTDDSEQYF. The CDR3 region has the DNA TGCGCCAGCAGCTTAAATTTAGGGACAGATGATTCTGAGCAGTACTTC.

CDR3 protein: CASSQSRNYGYTF. The CDR3 nucleotides read TGTGCCAGCAGCCAAAGTCGGAACTATGGCTACACCTTC. This chain uses TRBV14 with TRBJ1-2; no clear D gene. The CDR3 covers 13 residues. Per germline, CDR1 SGHDN and CDR2 FVKESK. The V and J ends lost 2 bases and 2 bases respectively, with 6 bases between them.

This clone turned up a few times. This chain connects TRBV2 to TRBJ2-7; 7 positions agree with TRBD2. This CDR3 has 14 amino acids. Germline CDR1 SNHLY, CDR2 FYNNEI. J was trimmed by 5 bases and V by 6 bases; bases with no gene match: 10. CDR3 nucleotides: TGTGCCAGCAGGGGCCGTGGGGGGAGGGACGAGCAGTACTTC. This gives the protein CASRGRGGRDEQYF.

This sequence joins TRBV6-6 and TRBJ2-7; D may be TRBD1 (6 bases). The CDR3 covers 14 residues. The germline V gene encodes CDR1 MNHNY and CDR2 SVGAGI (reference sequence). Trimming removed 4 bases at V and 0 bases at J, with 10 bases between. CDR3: CASSWDIRSYEQYF. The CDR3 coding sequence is TGTGCCAGCAGTTGGGACATTCGCTCCTACGAGCAGTACTTC.

The CDR3: CATSRADREYGYTF. In nucleotides, the CDR3 is TGTGCCACCAGCAGGGCCGACAGGGAATATGGCTACACCTTC. The chain carries TRBV15 and TRBJ1-2; TRBD1 aligns across 7 bases. The trim removed 3 bases at V and 5 bases at J, leaving 6 bases unmatched. The CDR3 covers 14 residues. Germline V gene lookup returns CDR1 LNHNV and CDR2 YYDKDF (reference sequence).

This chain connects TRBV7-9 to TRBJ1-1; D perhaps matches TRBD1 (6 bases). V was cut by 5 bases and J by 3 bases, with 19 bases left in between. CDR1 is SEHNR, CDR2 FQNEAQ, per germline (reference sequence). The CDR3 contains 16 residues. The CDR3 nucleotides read TGTGCCAGCAGCGACGCGCGGGGGCCCGGAGACACTGAAGCTTTCTTT. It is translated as CASSDARGPGDTEAFF.

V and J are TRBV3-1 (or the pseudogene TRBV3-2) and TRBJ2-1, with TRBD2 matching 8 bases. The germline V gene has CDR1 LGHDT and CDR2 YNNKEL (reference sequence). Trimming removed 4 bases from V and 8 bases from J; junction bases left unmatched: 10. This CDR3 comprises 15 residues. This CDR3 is CASSPLAGGFDEQFF. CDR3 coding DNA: TGTGCCAGCAGCCCCCTGGCGGGGGGCTTCGATGAGCAGTTCTTC.

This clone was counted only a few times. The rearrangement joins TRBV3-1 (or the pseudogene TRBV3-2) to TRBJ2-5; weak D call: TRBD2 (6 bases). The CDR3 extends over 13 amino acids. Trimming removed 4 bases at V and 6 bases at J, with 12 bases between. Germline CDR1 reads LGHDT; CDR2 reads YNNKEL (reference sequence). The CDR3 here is CASSRDLKKTQYF. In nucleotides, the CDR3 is TGTGCCAGCAGCCGGGACTTAAAGAAGACCCAGTACTTC.

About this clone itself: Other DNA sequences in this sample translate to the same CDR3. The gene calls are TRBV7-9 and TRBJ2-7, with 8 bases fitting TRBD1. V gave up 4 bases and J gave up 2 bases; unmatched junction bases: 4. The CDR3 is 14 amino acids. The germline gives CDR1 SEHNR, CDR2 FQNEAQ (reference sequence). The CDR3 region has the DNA TGTGCCAGCAGCTCTCGGACAGGGACCTACGAGCAGTACTTC. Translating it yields CASSSRTGTYEQYF. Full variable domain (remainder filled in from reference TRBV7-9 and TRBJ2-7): DTGVSQNPRHKITKRGQNVTFRCDPISEHNRLYWYRQTLGQGPEFLTYFQNEAQLEKSRLLSDRFSAERPKGSFSTLEIQRTEQGDSAMYLCASSSRTGTYEQYFGPGTRLTVT.

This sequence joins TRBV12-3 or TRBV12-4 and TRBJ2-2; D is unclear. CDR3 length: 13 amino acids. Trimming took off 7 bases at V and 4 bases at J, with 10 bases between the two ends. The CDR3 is CASNVRGTGELFF. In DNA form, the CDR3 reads TGTGCCAGCAACGTGAGAGGCACCGGGGAGCTGTTTTTT.

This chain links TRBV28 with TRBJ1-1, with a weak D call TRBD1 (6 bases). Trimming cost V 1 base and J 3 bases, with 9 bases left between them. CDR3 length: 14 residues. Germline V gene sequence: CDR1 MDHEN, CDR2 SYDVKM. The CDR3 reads CASSLYPGDTEAFF. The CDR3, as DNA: TGTGCCAGCAGTTTATACCCAGGGGACACTGAAGCTTTCTTT.

The CDR3 loop reads CATSSTGSGFYLYSPLHF. CDR3 nucleotide sequence: TGTGCCACCAGCTCCACAGGTTCGGGTTTTTATCTGTATTCACCCCTCCACTTT. The genes are TRBV24-1 and TRBJ1-6; tentative D call: TRBD1 (5 bases). V was shortened by 7 bases and J by 8 bases, with 26 bases between the two germline ends. The CDR3 runs 18 residues. Germline CDR1 and CDR2: KGHDR and SFDVKD.

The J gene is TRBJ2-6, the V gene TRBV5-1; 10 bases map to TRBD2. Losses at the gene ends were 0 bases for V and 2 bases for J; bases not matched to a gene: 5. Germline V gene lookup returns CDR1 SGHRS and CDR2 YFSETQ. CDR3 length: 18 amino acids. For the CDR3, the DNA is TGCGCCAGCAGCTTGGTGCTAGCGGGAGAGACTGGGGCCAACGTCCTGACTTTC. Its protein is CASSLVLAGETGANVLTF.

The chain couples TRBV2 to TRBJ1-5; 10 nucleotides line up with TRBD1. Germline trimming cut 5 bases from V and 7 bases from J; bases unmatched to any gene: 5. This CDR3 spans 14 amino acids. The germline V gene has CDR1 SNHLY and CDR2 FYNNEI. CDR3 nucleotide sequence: TGTGCCAGCAGTCCGGGGACAGGGGACCAGCCCCAGCATTTT. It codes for CASSPGTGDQPQHF. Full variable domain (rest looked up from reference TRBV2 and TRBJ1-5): EPEVTQTPSHQVTQMGQEVILRCVPISNHLYFYWYRQILGQKVEFLVSFYNNEISEKSEIFDDQFSVERPDGSNFTLKIRSTKLEDSAMYFCASSPGTGDQPQHFGDGTRLSIL.

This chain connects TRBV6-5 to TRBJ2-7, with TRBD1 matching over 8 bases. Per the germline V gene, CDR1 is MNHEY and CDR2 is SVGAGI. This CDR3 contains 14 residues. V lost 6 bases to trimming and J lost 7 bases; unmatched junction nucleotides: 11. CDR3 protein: CASRLGQGMWEQYF. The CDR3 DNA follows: TGTGCCAGCAGGCTCGGACAGGGAATGTGGGAGCAGTACTTC.

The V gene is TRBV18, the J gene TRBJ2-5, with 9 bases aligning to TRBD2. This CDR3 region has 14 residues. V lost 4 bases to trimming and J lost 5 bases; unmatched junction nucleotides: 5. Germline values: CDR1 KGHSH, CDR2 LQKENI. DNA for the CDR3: TGTGCCAGCTCACGGACTAGCGCGAAGGAGACCCAGTACTTC. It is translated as CASSRTSAKETQYF.

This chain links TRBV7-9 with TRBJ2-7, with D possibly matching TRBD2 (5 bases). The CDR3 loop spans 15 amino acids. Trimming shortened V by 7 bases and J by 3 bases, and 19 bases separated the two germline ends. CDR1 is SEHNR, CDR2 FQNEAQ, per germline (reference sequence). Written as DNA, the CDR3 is TGTGCCAGCACTACAACACGGGAATTAAACTACGAGCAGTACTTC. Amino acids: CASTTTRELNYEQYF.